The 29 T cell receptor beta chains below come from one sample, sequenced in a study of OX40 agonist ivuxolimab in advanced cancers. TCRdb's table, derived via immunoSEQ multiplex PCR, lists solely in-frame clones and lacks some. The data contain about 64,000 clones, 80% to 90% of them singletons. The sample in question was CD4+ or CD8+ T cells sorted from blood, obtained in a trial of the OX40 agonist ivuxolimab. The receptors come from an adult with an advanced solid tumor such as melanoma, head and neck, liver or kidney cancer.

The rearrangement links TRBV6-6 to TRBJ1-5; tentatively, D is TRBD1 (6 bases). The CDR3 is 13 amino acids. V lost 8 bases to trimming and J lost 3 bases, with 11 bases between them. The germline V gene has CDR1 MNHNY and CDR2 SVGAGI (reference sequence). This CDR3 is CASDRTNNQPQHF. In DNA form, the CDR3 reads TGTGCCAGCGACAGGACAAACAATCAGCCCCAGCATTTT.

Here the CDR3 reads CASSPGTPITDTQYF. CDR3 bases: TGTGCCAGCAGCCCTGGGACACCGATCACAGATACGCAGTATTTT. V and J are TRBV5-5 and TRBJ2-3; weak D call: TRBD1 (6 bases). This CDR3 spans 15 amino acids. Trimming took off 4 bases at V and 2 bases at J, with 14 bases between the two ends. Germline assignment: CDR1 SGHKS and CDR2 YYEKEE (reference sequence).

V usage is TRBV9 and J usage is TRBJ2-5; D gene uncertain. Between the trimmed V and J ends, which lost 3 bases and 2 bases, there was a span of 17 bases. The CDR3 has 16 amino acids. Germline assignment: CDR1 SGDLS and CDR2 YYNGEE. CDR3 residues: CASSAAIGRGQETQYF. DNA for the CDR3: TGTGCCAGCAGCGCTGCGATCGGACGCGGACAAGAGACCCAGTACTTC. The whole variable domain, remainder taken from reference TRBV9 and TRBJ2-5, is DSGVTQTPKHLITATGQRVTLRCSPRSGDLSVYWYQQSLDQGLQFLIQYYNGEERAKGNILERFSAQQFPDLHSELNLSSLELGDSALYFCASSAAIGRGQETQYFGPGTRLLVL.

V is TRBV28 and J is TRBJ2-7; perhaps TRBD2 as D (6 bases). CDR3 length equals 13 residues. Deletions cut 7 bases from V and 2 bases from J, with 12 bases between. Germline assignment: CDR1 MDHEN and CDR2 SYDVKM. The CDR3 sequence is CASTGGNTYEQYF. DNA for the CDR3: TGTGCCAGCACCGGCGGGAATACCTACGAGCAGTACTTC. Filled out from reference TRBV28 and TRBJ2-7, the complete variable domain reads DVKVTQSSRYLVKRTGEKVFLECVQDMDHENMFWYRQDPGLGLRLIYFSYDVKMKEKGDIPEGYSVSREKKERFSLILESASTNQTSMYLCASTGGNTYEQYFGPGTRLTVT.

The chain has TRBV7-9 and TRBJ2-5; TRBD2 might be the D (5 bases). CDR3 size: 14 residues. CDR1 is SEHNR and CDR2 is FQNEAQ in the germline V gene (reference sequence). V lost 3 bases and J lost 1, with 9 bases in between. The CDR3 loop is CASSLGASQETQYF. CDR3 bases: TGTGCCAGCAGCTTGGGAGCCAGCCAAGAGACCCAGTACTTC.

The chain links TRBV10-3 to TRBJ1-3, with D perhaps TRBD1 (5 bases). Germline V gene lookup returns CDR1 ENHRY and CDR2 SYGVKD. Trimming cost V 3 bases and J 4 bases, with 10 bases left between them. This CDR3 has 14 residues. The CDR3 sequence: CAISDSAGGNTIYF. The CDR3 coding sequence is TGTGCCATCAGTGATTCGGCAGGGGGAAACACCATATATTTT.

The chain carries TRBV30 and TRBJ2-3; D possibly corresponds to TRBD2 (5 bases). V dropped 0 bases and J dropped 6 bases, with 13 bases sitting between them. Germline CDR1 reads GTSNPN; CDR2 reads SVGIG (reference sequence). The length of the CDR3 is 14 residues. The CDR3 DNA sequence: TGTGCCTGGAGTGTACAAGTGAGGGCTGATACGCAGTATTTT. The encoded protein is CAWSVQVRADTQYF.

This clone came up once. The gene calls are TRBV5-1 and TRBJ2-3, with no clear D. V was trimmed by 5 bases and J by 4 bases, leaving 5 bases between them. The germline V gene encodes CDR1 SGHRS and CDR2 YFSETQ. This CDR3 has 11 amino acids. The CDR3 loop is CASSRADTQYF. DNA for the CDR3: TGCGCCAGCAGTCGGGCAGATACGCAGTATTTT.

CDR3 DNA sequence: TGTGCCAGCAGTTGGGACAGGGGTCCGAACACTGAAGCTTTCTTT. Its protein product is CASSWDRGPNTEAFF. The V and J genes are TRBV6-5 and TRBJ1-1; 10 positions agree with TRBD1. CDR3 size: 15 residues. Germline loops: CDR1 MNHEY, CDR2 SVGAGI. J lost 1 base, V lost 4 bases, and 3 bases had no gene match.

The chain joins TRBV29-1 to TRBJ2-2, with D perhaps assigned TRBD1 or TRBD2 (6 bases each). This CDR3 has 15 amino acids. The V gene's germline CDR1 is SQVTM and CDR2 ANQGSEA. V shed 7 bases and J shed 4 bases, with 19 bases lying between them. The CDR3 sequence is CSAGGGSGVTGELFF. The CDR3 DNA reads TGCAGCGCTGGAGGGGGATCCGGTGTCACCGGGGAGCTGTTTTTT.

The genes are TRBV6-1 and TRBJ2-1; weak D call: TRBD2 (5 bases). Per the germline V gene, CDR1 is MNHNS and CDR2 is SASEGT. V was trimmed by 5 bases and J by 3 bases, leaving 11 bases between them. This CDR3 is built from 14 residues. The CDR3 protein is CASSPDWNYNEQFF. The CDR3 DNA follows: TGTGCCAGCAGTCCGGACTGGAACTACAATGAGCAGTTCTTC.

This chain connects TRBV6-5 to TRBJ2-1, with 7 nucleotides matching TRBD1. This CDR3 contains 12 residues. The trim removed 6 bases at V and 7 bases at J, leaving 3 bases unmatched. Per the germline V gene, CDR1 is MNHEY and CDR2 is SVGAGI. The CDR3 DNA follows: TGTGCCAGCAGGAAACAGGGGAATGAGCAGTTCTTC. Translation gives CASRKQGNEQFF.

J is TRBJ2-5 and V is TRBV6-1; 10 bases agree with TRBD2. CDR1 MNHNS and CDR2 SASEGT come from the germline V gene. The CDR3 covers 14 residues. With 10 bases clipped from V and 5 bases from J, the junction kept 10 bases outside the gene matches. The CDR3 here is CAIGGLAYTETQYF. The DNA of the CDR3 is TGTGCCATAGGGGGACTAGCGTATACGGAGACCCAGTACTTC.

The V and J genes are TRBV7-6 and TRBJ2-3, with D unclear. Trimming removed 1 base from V and 6 bases from J, with 8 bases in between. There are 13 residues in the CDR3. From germline, CDR1 is SGHVS and CDR2 FNYEAQ. Here the CDR3 reads CASSLGSEDTQYF. The CDR3 region has the DNA TGTGCCAGCAGCTTAGGATCCGAGGATACGCAGTATTTT.

V and J are TRBV19 and TRBJ1-2; no clear D. Germline lookup yields CDR1 LNHDA and CDR2 SQIVND (reference sequence). The V and J ends lost 1 base and 8 bases respectively, with 14 bases between them. The CDR3 spans 14 residues. CDR3 protein: CASSIGPEGGGYTF. CDR3 nucleotide sequence: TGTGCCAGTAGTATAGGGCCCGAGGGTGGCGGCTACACCTTC.

The chain recombines TRBV30 with TRBJ1-5, with a tentative D call TRBD1 (5 bases). The CDR3 runs 13 residues. Trimming pared 5 bases from V and 2 bases from J, leaving 10 bases between. The germline gives CDR1 GTSNPN, CDR2 SVGIG (reference sequence). As DNA, the CDR3 is TGTGCCTGGGATCAGGGTCGCAATCAGCCCCAGCATTTT. Protein: CAWDQGRNQPQHF. Full variable domain (missing parts from reference TRBV30 and TRBJ1-5): SQTIHQWPATLVQPVGSPLSLECTVEGTSNPNLYWYRQAAGRGLQLLFYSVGIGQISSEVPQNLSASRPQDRQFILSSKKLLLSDSGFYLCAWDQGRNQPQHFGDGTRLSIL.

V usage is TRBV19 and J usage is TRBJ2-1; TRBD1 matches at 7 bases. CDR1 and CDR2 from the germline V gene are LNHDA and SQIVND (reference sequence). This CDR3 is built from 16 residues. Losses at the gene ends were 5 bases for V and 3 bases for J; bases not matched to a gene: 10. DNA for the CDR3: TGTGCCAGTAGTGACCAGGCAGGGACAGACTACAATGAGCAGTTCTTC. Its protein product is CASSDQAGTDYNEQFF.

V gene TRBV30 combines with J gene TRBJ2-3; weak D call: TRBD1 (5 bases). Trimming took off 0 bases at V and 5 bases at J, with 15 bases between the two ends. The CDR3 is 15 amino acids. Germline CDR1 and CDR2: GTSNPN and SVGIG (reference sequence). As DNA, the CDR3 is TGTGCCTGGAGTGTAGATGCAGGGTTGCGAGATACGCAGTATTTT. Translated, it gives CAWSVDAGLRDTQYF.

The chain recombines TRBV30 with TRBJ2-1; D is undetermined. The germline gives CDR1 GTSNPN, CDR2 SVGIG (reference sequence). This CDR3 has 13 amino acids. Trimming took off 5 bases at V and 0 bases at J, with 8 bases between the two ends. The CDR3 sequence: CAWSFHSYNEQFF. DNA for the CDR3: TGTGCCTGGTCGTTTCACTCCTACAATGAGCAGTTCTTC.

The chain couples TRBV10-3 to TRBJ1-1; D ambiguous. V was shortened by 6 bases and J by 1 base, with 9 bases between the two germline ends. The length of the CDR3 is 13 residues. CDR1 is ENHRY and CDR2 is SYGVKD in the germline V gene. The CDR3 DNA follows: TGTGCCATCAGCAAGACCCCGAACACTGAAGCTTTCTTT. This gives the protein CAISKTPNTEAFF.

Here the CDR3 reads CSVVNRLVGYNEQFF. In nucleotides, the CDR3 is TGCAGCGTCGTAAACCGACTAGTAGGCTACAATGAGCAGTTCTTC. The V and J genes are TRBV29-1 and TRBJ2-1, with a possible D match to TRBD2 (6 bases). V lost 6 bases and J lost 3, with 18 bases in between. This CDR3 region has 15 residues. Germline CDR1 SQVTM, CDR2 ANQGSEA.

The chain recombines TRBV7-9 with TRBJ1-4; D not resolved. CDR1 SEHNR and CDR2 FQNEAQ come from the germline V gene (reference sequence). The CDR3 spans 16 residues. The germline V and J ends were trimmed by 5 bases and 4 bases, with 17 bases remaining between them. For the CDR3, the DNA is TGTGCCAGCAGCGAGGCACCAGAGGGAAATAATGAAAAACTGTTTTTT. Amino acids: CASSEAPEGNNEKLFF.

J is TRBJ2-5 and V is TRBV7-9, with D possibly being TRBD2 (5 bases). Between the trimmed V and J ends, which lost 4 bases and 7 bases, there was a span of 25 bases. Germline values: CDR1 SEHNR, CDR2 FQNEAQ (reference sequence). This CDR3 spans 17 amino acids. Written as DNA, the CDR3 is TGTGCCAGCAGCTACGAAGGATGGCGGGCCGATGTTGGGACCCAGTACTTC. Amino acids: CASSYEGWRADVGTQYF.

The chain combines TRBV11-3 with TRBJ2-5; the D gene is possibly TRBD1 (5 bases). CDR1 is SGHNT, CDR2 YENEEA, per germline. The CDR3 has 14 amino acids. V lost 0 bases to trimming and J lost 2 bases, with 7 bases between them. In DNA, the CDR3 is TGTGCCAGCAGCTTAGATCCAGGGCAAGAGACCCAGTACTTC. Amino acids: CASSLDPGQETQYF.

This chain uses TRBV30 with TRBJ2-7; maybe TRBD2 (5 bases). Trimming stripped 3 bases from V and 2 bases from J, with 14 bases between. The CDR3 runs 14 residues. From germline, CDR1 is GTSNPN and CDR2 SVGIG (reference sequence). CDR3 sequence (DNA): TGTGCCTGGAGCGCCCCGGGAACGACCTACGAGCAGTACTTC. Translated, it gives CAWSAPGTTYEQYF.

The chain links TRBV30 to TRBJ2-1; D is unresolved. V shed 3 bases and J shed 4 bases, with 13 bases lying between them. In germline, CDR1 is GTSNPN, CDR2 SVGIG (reference sequence). CDR3 length equals 14 residues. The CDR3 here is CAWSASPLYNEQFF. CDR3 bases: TGTGCCTGGAGCGCCTCCCCCCTGTACAATGAGCAGTTCTTC.

The V gene is TRBV19, the J gene TRBJ2-6, with D perhaps TRBD2 (5 bases). This CDR3 region has 15 residues. Trimming stripped 4 bases from V and 1 base from J, with 8 bases between. The germline V gene encodes CDR1 LNHDA and CDR2 SQIVND (reference sequence). CDR3 residues: CASSSRRSGANVLTF. The DNA of the CDR3 is TGTGCCAGTAGTAGTAGGAGGTCTGGGGCCAACGTCCTGACTTTC.

The rearrangement joins TRBV6-6 to TRBJ1-2, with a possible D match to TRBD1 (5 bases). The germline V gene encodes CDR1 MNHNY and CDR2 SVGAGI (reference sequence). The CDR3 consists of 14 residues. V was cut by 6 bases and J by 8 bases, with 19 bases left in between. CDR3 DNA sequence: TGTGCCAGCAGCGGGGACGGCCGGGGTTGGGGCTACACCTTC. The encoded protein is CASSGDGRGWGYTF.

The rearrangement uses TRBV9 and TRBJ1-5, with TRBD1 identical over 10 bases. Per the germline V gene, CDR1 is SGDLS and CDR2 is YYNGEE. The CDR3 is 14 amino acids. Losses at the gene ends were 3 bases for V and 5 bases for J; bases not matched to a gene: 2. In DNA, the CDR3 is TGTGCCAGCAGCGGACAGGGGGCATATCAGCCCCAGCATTTT. Translated, it gives CASSGQGAYQPQHF.